These 5 T cell receptor beta chains were sequenced from one sample in a study of T-cell memory formation after mild COVID-19. TCRdb reprocessed the 5' RACE reads with MiXCR, giving one entry per CDR3 protein. This table holds 150,000 to 200,000 distinct CDR3 sequences, about 15% found once. The specimen was PBMCs or a T cell subset sorted from them (not recorded which). All receptors derive from an adult woman who had mild COVID-19 (a few samples of this study predate the infection). Cell type and time point are not known.

Only a few counts were recorded for this clonotype. The CDR3 spells CASANTPGDTQYF. The CDR3 nucleotides are TGTGCCAGTGCCAACACCCCGGGAGATACGCAGTATTTT. The chain uses TRBV19 and TRBJ2-3, with D hard to call. The CDR3 is 13 amino acids. Looked up from germline, CDR1 is LNHDA and CDR2 is SQIVND (reference sequence). The V end lost 8 bases, the J end lost 5 bases, and 14 bases lay between the germline ends.

J is TRBJ1-5 and V is TRBV6-2 or TRBV6-3; possible D gene TRBD1, 5 bases. In germline, CDR1 is MNHEY, CDR2 SVGEGT. The CDR3 has 15 amino acids. Trimming left V 0 bases short and J 5 bases short, with 11 bases between. The CDR3 here is CASSYSAGRHQPQHF. CDR3 DNA: TGTGCCAGCAGTTACTCCGCAGGGAGGCATCAGCCCCAGCATTTT.

The genes are TRBV6-2 or TRBV6-3 and TRBJ1-2; no definite D call. CDR1 and CDR2 (germline): MNHEY, SVGEGT. Between the trimmed V and J ends, which lost 6 bases and 3 bases, there was a span of 8 bases. The CDR3 is 12 residues long. This chain's CDR3 is CASSPQHYGYTF. The CDR3 bases are TGTGCCAGCAGCCCACAGCACTATGGCTACACCTTC.

The rearrangement joins TRBV14 to TRBJ2-3, with D possibly matching TRBD1 (5 bases). This CDR3 contains 13 residues. Germline V gene data show CDR1 as SGHDN and CDR2 as FVKESK. Trimming removed 4 bases from V and 3 bases from J, with 8 bases in between. CDR3 protein: CASSLTVTDTQYF. The CDR3 DNA is TGTGCCAGCAGCCTGACAGTGACAGATACGCAGTATTTT.

In its sample, this clonotype was seen a few times. This chain uses TRBV12-3 or TRBV12-4 with TRBJ1-1; the D is unclear. The V gene lost 7 bases and the J gene lost 0 bases, with 12 bases spanning the gap. The CDR3 is 14 residues long. CDR3 DNA: TGTGCCAGCACCCCCGGGTCTTTGAACACTGAAGCTTTCTTT. Translation: CASTPGSLNTEAFF.